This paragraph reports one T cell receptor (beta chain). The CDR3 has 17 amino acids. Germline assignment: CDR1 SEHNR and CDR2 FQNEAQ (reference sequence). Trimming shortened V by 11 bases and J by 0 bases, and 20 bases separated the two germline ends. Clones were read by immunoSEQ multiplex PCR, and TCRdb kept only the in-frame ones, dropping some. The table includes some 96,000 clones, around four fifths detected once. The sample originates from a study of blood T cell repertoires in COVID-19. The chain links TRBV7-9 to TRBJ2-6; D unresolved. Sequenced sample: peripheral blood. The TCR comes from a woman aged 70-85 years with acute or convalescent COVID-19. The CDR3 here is CAPQASVITSGANVLTF. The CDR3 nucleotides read TGTGCCCCCCAGGCGTCCGTCATTACCTCTGGGGCCAACGTCCTGACTTTC. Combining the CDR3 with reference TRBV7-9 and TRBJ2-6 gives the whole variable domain DTGVSQNPRHKITKRGQNVTFRCDPISEHNRLYWYRQTLGQGPEFLTYFQNEAQLEKSRLLSDRFSAERPKGSFSTLEIQRTEQGDSAMYLCAPQASVITSGANVLTFGAGSRLTVL.